The T cell receptor (beta chain) under discussion was sequenced for a study of T cell changes during pregnancy in multiple sclerosis. Profiling relied on immunoSEQ multiplex PCR, and the TCRdb table lists in-frame clones only, not all of them. The sample has around 40,000 clones, over 75% seen once. The CDR3 length is 15 residues. Germline-derived CDR1 and CDR2 are KGHSH and LQKENI. The junction had 7 bases not matched to a gene; V was cut back by 4 bases and J by 5 bases. This clone has only one observation. The rearrangement joins TRBV18 to TRBJ1-4; TRBD1 agrees at 7 bases. Sequencing used CD4+ T cells from peripheral blood mononuclear cells, obtained in the first trimester of pregnancy. The sequence was collected from a female donor in good health, enrolled as a control in a pregnancy study. CDR3 sequence (DNA): TGTGCCAGCTCACTAGGACAGGCAAAAAATGAAAAACTGTTTTTT. Amino acids: CASSLGQAKNEKLFF.